The entry that follows covers one T cell receptor beta chain sequence. Authors' methods: Estimation of nucleated cell counts was performed using reference gene primer amplification. Profiling relied on immunoSEQ multiplex PCR, and the TCRdb table lists in-frame clones only, not all of them. V and J calls and clone size come straight from that table; D and trimming were deduced from the DNA. The sample includes about 150,000 clones, roughly nine tenths of them seen just once. V lost 4 bases to trimming and J lost 6 bases; unmatched junction nucleotides: 5. Germline loops: CDR1 LGHDT, CDR2 YNNKEL (reference sequence). There are 14 residues in the CDR3. These data are taken from a study of blood T cell repertoires in COVID-19. Study background: Nucleic acid was either cDNA or gDNA, and it came from T cells, B-cell-depleted T cells, or PBMCs.

The genes are TRBV3-1 (or the pseudogene TRBV3-2) and TRBJ2-1, with 8 bases lining up with TRBD2. Sequencing was carried out using peripheral blood. The receptor was derived from a woman in her 70s with acute or convalescent COVID-19. The CDR3 DNA reads as TGTGCCAGCAGCCGAAGCGGGGGCCTCAATGAGCAGTTCTTC. This sequence encodes CASSRSGGLNEQFF.